This entry is about one T cell receptor (beta chain). Researchers ran the PCR with 60 Vbeta and 13 Jbeta primers. Assay used: immunoSEQ multiplex PCR; TCRdb lists only in-frame clones, some missing. In the table there are roughly 190,000 clones, more than 65% of which are singletons. The record originates from a study of cytomegalovirus exposure and HLA in healthy donors. The CDR3 contains 15 residues. CDR1 is SGHNT, CDR2 YYREEE, per germline (reference sequence). J gave up 3 bases and V 1 base, and 3 bases lay outside the gene matches. This chain connects TRBV5-4 to TRBJ1-5, with 8 bases matching TRBD1. This TCR derives from a woman in her thirties in good health and CMV-seropositive. The sequenced material came from PBMCs. CDR3 loop: CASSLSGGVNQPQHF. The CDR3 bases are TGTGCCAGCAGCTTGTCAGGGGGCGTCAATCAGCCCCAGCATTTT. Looking up the rest from reference TRBV5-4 and TRBJ1-5 gives the full variable domain: ETGVTQSPTHLIKTRGQQVTLRCSSQSGHNTVSWYQQALGQGPQFIFQYYREEENGRGNFPPRFSGLQFPNYSSELNVNALELDDSALYLCASSLSGGVNQPQHFGDGTRLSIL.